A selection of T cell receptor beta chains follows, all from one sample in a study of human T cells and chemical hapten exposure. TCRdb reprocessed the RACE reads via MiXCR and lists one record per CDR3 protein. This sample carries approximately 60,000 distinct CDR3 sequences, 9.9% of them seen once, and the ten largest clones take 9.6%. Sequencing was performed on whole blood, taken in connection with sensitization to the hapten diphenylcyclopropenone (DPC). Receptors were obtained from a man aged 40-55 years with alopecia areata. Some clones in this sample may be carry-over from other donors' samples. Both conserved end residues are part of each CDR3. D genes are given only for firm matches. Clone size appears in some rows only: once, few, many, or a class for an expanded clone.

d_call,clone_size,j_call,v_call,cdr3_aa,cdr3_nt
TRBD2,NA,TRBJ2-1,TRBV28,CASSFLAGGPNNEQFF,TGTGCCAGCAGTTTTTTGGCGGGAGGCCCCAACAATGAGCAGTTCTTC
TRBD1,many,TRBJ1-1,TRBV5-1,CASSPGQGHTEAFF,TGCGCCAGCAGCCCGGGACAGGGCCATACTGAAGCTTTCTTT
TRBD1,few,TRBJ1-4,TRBV28,CASSWGQTREKLFF,TGTGCCAGCAGTTGGGGACAGACTAGAGAAAAACTGTTTTTT
NA,many,TRBJ1-5,TRBV20-1,CSAPTGREHQPQHF,TGCAGTGCCCCGACAGGTCGGGAACATCAGCCCCAGCATTTT
NA,many,TRBJ2-2,TRBV6-2/TRBV6-3,CASSYGNGRLNTGELFF,TGTGCCAGCAGTTACGGCAACGGACGGCTGAACACCGGGGAGCTGTTTTTT
NA,many,TRBJ1-2,TRBV3-1,CASSQDIPGRYGYTF,TGTGCCAGCAGCCAAGATATACCGGGGCGCTATGGCTACACCTTC
TRBD2,NA,TRBJ2-2,TRBV20-1,CSATRQRIRASGSTGELFF,TGCAGTGCTACCCGACAGAGAATCCGGGCTAGCGGCAGCACCGGGGAGCTGTTTTTT
NA,many,TRBJ2-2,TRBV5-4,CASSGIANTGELFF,TGTGCCAGCAGCGGGATCGCGAACACCGGGGAGCTGTTTTTT
TRBD1,few,TRBJ2-3,TRBV19,CASSDTGQYTDTQYF,TGTGCCAGTAGCGATACGGGACAGTACACAGATACGCAGTATTTT
NA,NA,TRBJ1-1,TRBV12-3/TRBV12-4,CASSLTVYTEAFF,TGTGCCAGCAGTTTAACCGTATACACTGAAGCTTTCTTT
NA,NA,TRBJ2-7,TRBV7-9,CASSLAGQVGDEQYF,TGTGCCAGCAGCTTAGCGGGGCAGGTCGGGGACGAGCAGTACTTC
TRBD2,many,TRBJ2-3,TRBV4-3,CASSQDGPSGAPDTQYF,TGCGCCAGCAGCCAAGATGGCCCTAGCGGGGCCCCAGATACGCAGTATTTT
NA,NA,TRBJ2-7,TRBV6-2/TRBV6-3,CASSSPTRRVYEQYF,TGTGCCAGCAGTTCGCCGACTAGACGAGTCTACGAGCAGTACTTC
NA,few,TRBJ1-3,TRBV20-1,CSVLAGGNTIYF,TGCAGTGTGTTAGCGGGTGGAAACACCATATATTTT
TRBD1,NA,TRBJ1-2,TRBV7-2,CASSSRQGAWGYTF,TGTGCCAGCAGCTCCCGACAGGGGGCTTGGGGCTACACCTTC
NA,many,TRBJ1-2,TRBV11-2,CASSLGTTQAF,TGTGCCAGCAGCTTGGGGACTACTCAGGCCTTC
TRBD2,few,TRBJ2-1,TRBV28,CASSSPLAGSYNEQFF,TGTGCCAGCAGCAGCCCGTTAGCGGGATCCTACAATGAGCAGTTCTTC
NA,many,TRBJ2-1,TRBV11-2,CASSRLANEQFF,TGTGCCAGCAGCCGCCTAGCCAATGAGCAGTTCTTC
TRBD2,NA,TRBJ2-1,TRBV10-3,CAIMGTNNEQFF,TGTGCCATCATGGGGACTAACAATGAGCAGTTCTTC
TRBD1,NA,TRBJ2-1,TRBV7-8,CASSPRSPRTGMVNEQFF,TGTGCCAGCAGCCCCCGGTCCCCCAGGACAGGGATGGTGAATGAGCAGTTCTTC
TRBD1,few,TRBJ1-4,TRBV28,CASSSLGTGSEKLFF,TGTGCCAGCAGTTCCTTAGGGACAGGGTCTGAAAAACTGTTTTTT
TRBD1,NA,TRBJ1-1,TRBV9,CASSAWDSFEAFF,TGTGCCAGCAGCGCTTGGGACAGCTTTGAAGCTTTCTTT
TRBD1,large,TRBJ2-7,TRBV6-6,CASSFSDRVGDEQYF,TGTGCCAGCAGCTTCTCGGACAGGGTCGGCGACGAGCAGTACTTC
TRBD1,many,TRBJ2-3,TRBV28,CASSLRTGGLGTDTQYF,TGTGCCAGCAGTCTTCGGACAGGGGGATTGGGCACAGATACGCAGTATTTT
NA,NA,TRBJ2-3,TRBV10-3,CAISESDSSTDTQYF,TGTGCCATCAGTGAGTCGGATTCTAGCACAGATACGCAGTATTTT
TRBD1,NA,TRBJ1-5,TRBV4-1,CASSQTGTGGQPQHF,TGCGCCAGCAGCCAGACCGGGACAGGTGGTCAGCCCCAGCATTTT
NA,NA,TRBJ2-7,TRBV4-1,CASSQGQATSYEQYF,TGCGCCAGCAGCCAAGGGCAGGCGACTTCCTACGAGCAGTACTTC
NA,many,TRBJ1-4,TRBV10-3,CAISESRDTEKLFF,TGTGCCATCAGTGAGTCTCGGGACACCGAAAAACTGTTTTTT
NA,NA,TRBJ1-6,TRBV6-5,CASRGQGFNSPLHF,TGTGCCAGCAGGGGGCAGGGCTTTAATTCACCCCTCCACTTT
NA,few,TRBJ1-1,TRBV3-1,CASSQVQGPDEAFF,TGTGCCAGCAGCCAAGTTCAGGGCCCGGATGAAGCTTTCTTT
NA,NA,TRBJ1-5,TRBV12-2,CASRSRGHRGSNQPQHF,TGTGCAAGTCGCTCCCGTGGTCACAGGGGCTCCAATCAGCCCCAGCATTTT
NA,many,TRBJ2-3,TRBV6-4,CASSDSFAREDTQYF,TGTGCCAGCAGTGACTCCTTTGCGAGGGAAGATACGCAGTATTTT
NA,NA,TRBJ2-7,TRBV11-3,CASSLRFSYEQYF,TGTGCCAGCAGCTTAAGGTTCTCCTACGAGCAGTACTTC
TRBD2,NA,TRBJ2-1,TRBV5-1,CASSLGGTSGSNEQFF,TGCGCCAGCAGCTTGGGAGGGACTAGCGGGAGTAATGAGCAGTTCTTC
NA,few,TRBJ1-4,TRBV5-5,CASSLAGRQTNEKLFF,TGTGCCAGCAGCTTGGCCGGACGGCAAACTAATGAAAAACTGTTTTTT
TRBD1,many,TRBJ2-1,TRBV7-2,CASSFTGGEQFF,TGTGCCAGCAGCTTTACAGGGGGCGAGCAGTTCTTC
NA,few,TRBJ2-1,TRBV7-2,CASSPRDGYEQFF,TGTGCCAGCAGCCCCCGGGACGGTTATGAGCAGTTCTTC
NA,few,TRBJ2-1,TRBV27,CASSLRDHNEQFF,TGTGCCAGCAGTTTACGCGACCACAATGAGCAGTTCTTC
NA,many,TRBJ1-2,TRBV5-1,CASSLVRGYGYTF,TGCGCCAGCAGCTTGGTGCGGGGATATGGCTACACCTTC
NA,many,TRBJ2-1,TRBV7-3,CASSLTKRETEQFF,TGTGCCAGCAGCCTAACCAAACGGGAGACTGAGCAGTTCTTC
TRBD1,NA,TRBJ2-4,TRBV20-1,CSAAPDRGNKNIRYF,TGCAGTGCCGCCCCCGACAGGGGTAACAAAAACATTCGGTACTTC